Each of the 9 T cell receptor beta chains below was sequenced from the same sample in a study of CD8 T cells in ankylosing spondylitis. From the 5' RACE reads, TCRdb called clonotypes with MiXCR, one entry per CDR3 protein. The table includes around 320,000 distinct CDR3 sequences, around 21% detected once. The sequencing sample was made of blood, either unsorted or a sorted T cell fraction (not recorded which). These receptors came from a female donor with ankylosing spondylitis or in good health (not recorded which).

Here the CDR3 DNA reads TGTGCCAGCAGCCTACGACTAGCGGAGAGAGATACGCAGTATTTT. It translates to CASSLRLAERDTQYF. The chain has TRBV7-2 and TRBJ2-3; 9 nucleotides match TRBD2. Germline CDR1 and CDR2: SGHTA and FQGNSA. V lost 5 bases and J lost 5; bases outside the gene matches: 8. This CDR3 comprises 15 residues.

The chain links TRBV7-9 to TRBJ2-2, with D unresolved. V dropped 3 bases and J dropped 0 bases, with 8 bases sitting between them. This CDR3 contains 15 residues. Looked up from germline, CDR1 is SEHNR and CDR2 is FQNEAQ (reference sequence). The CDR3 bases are TGTGCCAGCAGCTTGGGCTTCTCGAACACCGGGGAGCTGTTTTTT. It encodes CASSLGFSNTGELFF.

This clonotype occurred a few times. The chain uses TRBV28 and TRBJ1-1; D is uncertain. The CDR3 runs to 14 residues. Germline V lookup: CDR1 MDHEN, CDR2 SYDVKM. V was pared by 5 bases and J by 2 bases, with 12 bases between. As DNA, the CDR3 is TGTGCCAGCAGTGTCCCACCTCACAACACTGAAGCTTTCTTT. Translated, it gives CASSVPPHNTEAFF.

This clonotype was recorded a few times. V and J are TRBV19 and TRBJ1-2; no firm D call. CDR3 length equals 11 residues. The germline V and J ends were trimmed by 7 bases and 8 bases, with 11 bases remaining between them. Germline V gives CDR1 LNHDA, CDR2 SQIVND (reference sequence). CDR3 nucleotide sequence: TGTGCCAGTACCTGGCAGCGGGGCTACACCTTC. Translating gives CASTWQRGYTF.

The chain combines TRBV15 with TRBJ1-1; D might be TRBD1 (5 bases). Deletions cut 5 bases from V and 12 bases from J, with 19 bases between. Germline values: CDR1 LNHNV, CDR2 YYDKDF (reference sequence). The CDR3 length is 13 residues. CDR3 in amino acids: CATSFGTVGSSFF. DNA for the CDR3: TGTGCCACCAGCTTCGGGACGGTGGGCTCCTCTTTCTTT.

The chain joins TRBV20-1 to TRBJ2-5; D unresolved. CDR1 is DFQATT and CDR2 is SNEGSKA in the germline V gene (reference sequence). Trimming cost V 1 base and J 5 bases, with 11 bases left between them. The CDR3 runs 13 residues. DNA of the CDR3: TGCAGTGCTAGAGTGGACGTACTGGAGACCCAGTACTTC. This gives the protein CSARVDVLETQYF.

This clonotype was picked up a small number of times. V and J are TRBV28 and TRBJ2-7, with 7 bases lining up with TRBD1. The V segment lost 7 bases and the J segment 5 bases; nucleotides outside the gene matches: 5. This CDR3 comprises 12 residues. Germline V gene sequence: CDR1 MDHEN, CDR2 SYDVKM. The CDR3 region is CASNRQGHEQYF. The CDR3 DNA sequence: TGTGCCAGCAACCGACAGGGACACGAGCAGTACTTC.

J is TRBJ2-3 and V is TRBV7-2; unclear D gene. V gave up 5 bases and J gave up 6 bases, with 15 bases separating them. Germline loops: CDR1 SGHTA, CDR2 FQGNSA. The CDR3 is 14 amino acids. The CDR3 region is CASSLRALTDTQYF. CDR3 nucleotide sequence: TGTGCCAGCAGCCTTCGAGCCCTCACGGATACGCAGTATTTT.

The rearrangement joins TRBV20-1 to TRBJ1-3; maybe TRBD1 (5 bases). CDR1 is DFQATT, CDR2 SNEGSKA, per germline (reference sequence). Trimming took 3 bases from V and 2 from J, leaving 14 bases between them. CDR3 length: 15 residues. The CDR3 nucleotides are TGCAGTGCTAGCGCTGACAGATCGGCTGGAAACACCATATATTTT. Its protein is CSASADRSAGNTIYF.